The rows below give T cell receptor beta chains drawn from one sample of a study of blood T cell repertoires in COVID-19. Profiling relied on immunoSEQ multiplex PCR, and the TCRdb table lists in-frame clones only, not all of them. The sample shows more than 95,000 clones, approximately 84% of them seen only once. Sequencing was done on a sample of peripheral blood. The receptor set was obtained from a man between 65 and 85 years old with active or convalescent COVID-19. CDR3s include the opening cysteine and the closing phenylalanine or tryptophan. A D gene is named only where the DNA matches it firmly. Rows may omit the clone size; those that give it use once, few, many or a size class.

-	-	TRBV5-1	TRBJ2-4	CASSLISGAKNIQYF	TGCGCCAGCAGCTTGATTAGCGGAGCCAAAAACATTCAGTACTTC
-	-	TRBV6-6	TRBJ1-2	CASSREVGYTF	TGTGCCAGCAGTAGGGAGGTTGGCTACACCTTC
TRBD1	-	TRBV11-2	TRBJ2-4	CASSLDRASNIQYF	TGTGCCAGCAGCCTCGACAGGGCCTCAAACATTCAGTACTTC
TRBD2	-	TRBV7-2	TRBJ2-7	CASSLAGVTSGSYEQYF	TGTGCCAGCAGCTTAGCGGGGGTGACTAGCGGGAGTTACGAGCAGTACTTC
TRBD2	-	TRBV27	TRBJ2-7	CASSPRTSGSVAQYF	TGTGCCAGCAGTCCGCGGACTAGCGGGAGTGTCGCGCAGTACTTC
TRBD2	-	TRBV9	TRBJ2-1	CASSAGGSSYNEQFF	TGTGCCAGCAGCGCGGGGGGGAGCTCCTACAATGAGCAGTTCTTC
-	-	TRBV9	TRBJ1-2	CASSVDHRINYGYTF	TGTGCCAGCAGCGTAGATCACAGGATTAACTATGGCTACACCTTC
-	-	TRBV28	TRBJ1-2	CASSFFSRGGYGYTF	TGTGCCAGCAGTTTCTTCTCCCGGGGAGGCTATGGCTACACCTTC
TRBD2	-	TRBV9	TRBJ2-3	CASSIAAGGPSDTQYF	TGTGCCAGCAGCATCGCAGCGGGGGGGCCCTCAGATACGCAGTATTTT
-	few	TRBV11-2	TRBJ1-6	CASSLGQNYNSPLHF	TGTGCCAGCAGCTTAGGTCAGAACTATAATTCACCCCTCCACTTT
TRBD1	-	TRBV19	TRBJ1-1	CASILRTGDMNTEAFF	TGTGCCAGTATCTTGAGAACAGGGGACATGAACACTGAAGCTTTCTTT
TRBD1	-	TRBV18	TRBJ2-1	CASSAAGTGFNEQFF	TGTGCCAGCTCAGCCGCCGGGACAGGGTTCAATGAGCAGTTCTTC
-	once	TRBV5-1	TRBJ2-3	CASSSESKDTQYF	TGCGCCAGCAGCTCAGAATCGAAAGATACGCAGTATTTT
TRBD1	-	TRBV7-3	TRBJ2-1	CASSINPGQGSSYNKQFF	TGTGCCAGCAGCATCAACCCGGGACAGGGGAGCTCCTACAATAAGCAGTTCTTC
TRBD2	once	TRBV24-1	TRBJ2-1	CATASGGVSNEQFF	TGTGCCACCGCTAGCGGGGGGGTGAGCAATGAGCAGTTCTTC
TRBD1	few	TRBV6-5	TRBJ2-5	CASSYAHGQGAVAQYF	TGTGCCAGCAGTTACGCTCACGGACAGGGGGCTGTGGCCCAGTACTTC
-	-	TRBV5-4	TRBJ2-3	CASSLDSRTDTQYF	TGTGCCAGCAGCTTGGACAGCCGCACAGATACGCAGTATTTT
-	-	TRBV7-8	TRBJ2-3	CASSPHTDTQYF	TGTGCCAGCAGCCCACACACAGATACGCAGTATTTT
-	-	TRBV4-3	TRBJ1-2	CASSPLGQTNYGYTF	TGCGCCAGCAGCCCGCTCGGACAGACTAACTATGGCTACACCTTC
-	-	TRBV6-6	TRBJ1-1	CASREPQGEAFF	TGTGCCAGCAGGGAACCACAGGGTGAAGCTTTCTTT
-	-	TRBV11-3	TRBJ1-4	CASSLSRQNEKLFF	TGTGCCAGCAGCTTATCGAGACAAAATGAAAAACTGTTTTTT
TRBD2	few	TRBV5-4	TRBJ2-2	CASGLAGGTGELFF	TGTGCCAGCGGGCTTGCGGGAGGTACCGGGGAGCTGTTTTTT
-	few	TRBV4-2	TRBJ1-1	CASSHRGGAGGTEAFF	TGTGCCAGCAGCCATCGTGGGGGCGCGGGGGGCACTGAAGCTTTCTTT
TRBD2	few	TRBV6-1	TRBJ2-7	CASSEEPSGSYEQYF	TGTGCCAGCAGTGAAGAGCCTAGCGGCTCCTACGAGCAGTACTTC
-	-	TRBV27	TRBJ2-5	CASSLLQSQETQYF	TGTGCCAGCAGTTTGCTACAGAGCCAAGAGACCCAGTACTTC
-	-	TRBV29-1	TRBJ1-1	CSVGQGRTEAFF	TGCAGCGTGGGCCAGGGGCGCACTGAAGCTTTCTTT